The rows below give T cell receptor beta chains drawn from one sample of a study of T cells in localized non-small cell lung cancer. The data were produced by immunoSEQ multiplex PCR, yet TCRdb's version contains in-frame clones alone and is incomplete. The sample includes over 20,000 clones, roughly 80% of them seen just once. The input for sequencing was PBMCs, taken before any cancer treatment. Every receptor here comes from a man between 40 and 70 years old with stage II lung adenocarcinoma. CDR3s include the opening cysteine and the closing phenylalanine or tryptophan. The D gene is left open where the match is weak. Some rows mark clone size as missing; the rest say once, few, many or name a class of expanded clone.

CDR3 | DNA | J | D | length | size | V
CASTFLQGTEAFF | TGTGCCAGCACCTTCCTACAGGGCACTGAAGCTTTCTTT | TRBJ1-1 | NA | 13 | NA | TRBV14
CASSRTPGKNTEAFF | TGTGCCAGCAGTCGGACACCGGGAAAGAACACTGAAGCTTTCTTT | TRBJ1-1 | NA | 15 | large | TRBV14
CASSPSHVNTIYF | TGTGCCAGCAGCCCTTCCCATGTAAACACCATATATTTT | TRBJ1-3 | NA | 13 | NA | TRBV11-3
CASSEEGNIQYF | TGTGCCAGCAGTGAAGAGGGGAACATTCAGTACTTC | TRBJ2-4 | NA | 12 | NA | TRBV2
CASSHPPGQRANEQFF | TGTGCCAGCAGCCATCCACCGGGACAGCGAGCAAATGAGCAGTTCTTC | TRBJ2-1 | TRBD1 | 16 | once | TRBV5-6
CASSSSRVRVSNQPQHF | TGTGCCAGCAGCTCGTCCAGGGTCAGGGTTAGCAATCAGCCCCAGCATTTT | TRBJ1-5 | NA | 17 | NA | TRBV5-6
CASSEFYGPNQPQHF | TGTGCCAGCAGTGAATTTTACGGTCCAAATCAGCCCCAGCATTTT | TRBJ1-5 | NA | 15 | NA | TRBV6-1
CASSPWGGTGELFF | TGTGCCAGCAGCCCCTGGGGGGGGACCGGGGAGCTGTTTTTT | TRBJ2-2 | TRBD2 | 14 | NA | TRBV5-8
CASSAGRVGGYTF | TGTGCCAGCAGTGCCGGGAGGGTGGGTGGCTACACCTTC | TRBJ1-2 | NA | 13 | once | TRBV2
CASTSTGTGELFF | TGTGCCAGCACCTCTACGGGCACCGGGGAGCTGTTTTTT | TRBJ2-2 | NA | 13 | once | TRBV5-6
CASKGGRISYEQYF | TGTGCCTCCAAGGGGGGCAGAATTTCCTACGAGCAGTACTTC | TRBJ2-7 | NA | 14 | NA | TRBV6-6
CASSKRRDCSYEQYF | TGTGCCAGCAGCAAACGCAGGGATTGCTCCTACGAGCAGTACTTC | TRBJ2-7 | NA | 15 | NA | TRBV21-1
CASSLMGRVTYNEQFF | TGTGCCAGCAGCTTAATGGGAAGGGTGACCTACAATGAGCAGTTCTTC | TRBJ2-1 | NA | 16 | NA | TRBV7-3
CASTLSGSNEQFF | TGTGCCAGCACCCTTAGCGGGTCCAATGAGCAGTTCTTC | TRBJ2-1 | TRBD2 | 13 | few | TRBV11-3
CASSQVLGPRDLLSGNTIYF | TGCGCCAGCAGCCAAGTTCTCGGGCCAAGGGACCTACTATCTGGAAACACCATATATTTT | TRBJ1-3 | NA | 20 | few | TRBV4-1
CAISGKQYF | TGTGCCATCTCCGGGAAGCAGTATTTT | TRBJ2-3 | NA | 9 | few | TRBV10-3
CASSQVLAEYNEQFF | TGCGCCAGCAGCCAAGTGCTAGCGGAGTACAATGAGCAGTTCTTC | TRBJ2-1 | TRBD2 | 15 | NA | TRBV4-3
CASALPTGPQHF | TGTGCTAGTGCCCTTCCGACTGGGCCCCAGCATTTT | TRBJ1-5 | NA | 12 | few | TRBV12-5
CASGVGSNQPQHF | TGTGCTAGTGGTGTAGGGAGCAATCAGCCCCAGCATTTT | TRBJ1-5 | NA | 13 | NA | TRBV12-5
CASSSRTGGGNQPQHF | TGTGCCAGCAGCTCACGGACAGGGGGGGGCAATCAGCCCCAGCATTTT | TRBJ1-5 | TRBD1 | 16 | once | TRBV7-2
CASSELGGEETQYF | TGTGCCAGCAGTGAATTGGGGGGAGAAGAGACCCAGTACTTC | TRBJ2-5 | NA | 14 | few | TRBV2
CASTRNSNYGYTF | TGTGCCTCGACTCGAAATTCGAACTATGGCTACACCTTC | TRBJ1-2 | NA | 13 | NA | TRBV30
CASSQDPPGASQDTQYF | TGCGCCAGCAGCCAAGACCCTCCAGGAGCAAGTCAAGATACGCAGTATTTT | TRBJ2-3 | NA | 17 | NA | TRBV4-3
CATSLGVDQPQHF | TGTGCCACCTCCCTCGGGGTCGATCAGCCCCAGCATTTT | TRBJ1-5 | NA | 13 | medium-sized | TRBV2
CASKKEGEYQPQHF | TGCGCCAGTAAAAAAGAAGGGGAATATCAGCCCCAGCATTTT | TRBJ1-5 | NA | 14 | NA | TRBV10-2
CASSPPRGGTEAFF | TGTGCCAGCAGCCCCCCGAGGGGAGGCACTGAAGCTTTCTTT | TRBJ1-1 | NA | 14 | NA | TRBV11-3
CASSVGAGEQYF | TGTGCCAGCAGTGTCGGGGCGGGGGAGCAGTACTTC | TRBJ2-7 | NA | 12 | NA | TRBV2
CASSLAVGGAYQPQHF | TGTGCCAGCAGCTTAGCGGTGGGGGGCGCTTATCAGCCCCAGCATTTT | TRBJ1-5 | NA | 16 | NA | TRBV7-2
CASSLSLAYEQYF | TGTGCCAGCAGTTTATCACTGGCCTACGAGCAGTACTTC | TRBJ2-7 | NA | 13 | NA | TRBV27
CAISGTENTGELFF | TGTGCCATCTCCGGGACAGAGAACACCGGGGAGCTGTTTTTT | TRBJ2-2 | TRBD1 | 14 | NA | TRBV10-3
CASSPSGTGGPLGKGYTF | TGTGCCAGCAGCCCCTCAGGGACAGGGGGCCCCCTCGGCAAGGGCTACACCTTC | TRBJ1-2 | TRBD1 | 18 | NA | TRBV9
CASSERGEKLFF | TGTGCCAGCAGTGAAAGGGGTGAAAAACTGTTTTTT | TRBJ1-4 | NA | 12 | NA | TRBV2
CASRDTQETQYF | TGTGCCAGCAGAGATACTCAAGAGACCCAGTACTTC | TRBJ2-5 | NA | 12 | NA | TRBV6-5
CASSLGGGNTEAFF | TGTGCCAGCAGCTTGGGAGGGGGGAACACTGAAGCTTTCTTT | TRBJ1-1 | NA | 14 | once | TRBV5-6
CASSALAGHETQYF | TGCGCCAGCAGCGCCCTAGCGGGACACGAGACCCAGTACTTC | TRBJ2-5 | TRBD2 | 14 | NA | TRBV4-1
CASSAGLAGGFHEQFF | TGTGCCAGCAGCGCGGGACTAGCGGGAGGTTTCCATGAGCAGTTCTTC | TRBJ2-1 | TRBD2 | 16 | NA | TRBV7-2
CASRFGEEQFF | TGTGCCAGCAGGTTTGGAGAGGAGCAGTTCTTC | TRBJ2-1 | NA | 11 | NA | TRBV2
CASSLKGQGAGYEQYF | TGTGCCAGCAGCTTGAAGGGACAGGGGGCTGGCTACGAGCAGTACTTC | TRBJ2-7 | TRBD1 | 16 | NA | TRBV5-4
CASSLGGSGSYEQYF | TGCGCCAGCAGCTTGGGGGGTAGTGGCTCCTACGAGCAGTACTTC | TRBJ2-7 | NA | 15 | once | TRBV5-1
CASSQDWVRDNEQYF | TGCGCCAGCAGCCAAGATTGGGTAAGGGACAACGAGCAGTACTTC | TRBJ2-7 | NA | 15 | NA | TRBV4-3